The present entry profiles one TCR beta chain with its context. Its specificity is unknown. These data are taken from a study of cytomegalovirus exposure and HLA in healthy donors. PCR was performed using 60 Vbeta and 13 Jbeta primers. Clones were sequenced by immunoSEQ multiplex PCR, and TCRdb holds only the in-frame ones, with some missing. Among about 52,000 clones listed, about 50% were seen once. Germline CDR1 reads PRHDT; CDR2 reads FYEKMQ (reference sequence). The CDR3 spans 15 residues. Findings and caveats of the study: With further analysis later on, most CMV-associated TCR beta chains appeared HLA-restricted. The investigators catalogued under 200 TCR beta chains as cytomegalovirus-associated. In vitro checks showed that a few CMV-associated chains really do target CMV antigens. Researchers reported in a later analysis that a missense DCLRE1C variant was tied to TCR beta V- and J-gene trimming.

The sequencing sample was made of PBMCs. The chain carries TRBV13 and TRBJ2-5, with D possibly matching TRBD1 (5 bases). TRBJ2-7 matches the DNA end more closely, so the J call is doubtful. The receptor comes from a human donor in good health. The CDR3 sequence: CASSKEGSREYEQYF. The DNA of the CDR3 is TGTGCCAGCAGTAAAGAAGGCTCCAGGGAATACGAGCAGTACTTC.